Below are 17 T cell receptor beta chains sequenced from a single sample in a study of T cell responses to AZD1222 COVID-19 vaccine. Data came from immunoSEQ multiplex PCR; TCRdb stores just in-frame clones and leaves some out. The table has around 150,000 clones, more than 80% seen once. This material consisted of peripheral blood, taken 28 days after the second dose of the MenACWY control vaccine. The receptors originated from an adult who received the MenACWY meningococcal vaccine as a control.

Only one count was recorded for this clone. The chain has TRBV5-1 and TRBJ2-7; the D call may be TRBD1 or TRBD2 (5 bases each). V lost 4 bases, J lost 3 bases, and 20 bases lay in between. Germline lookup yields CDR1 SGHRS and CDR2 YFSETQ. The CDR3 spans 16 residues. The CDR3 DNA follows: TGCGCCAGCAGCAGAACTACCGGGGCCGAGTACTACGAGCAGTACTTC. Translating gives CASSRTTGAEYYEQYF.

CDR3 in DNA: TGTGCCAGCAGTGATTTTAGCGGGGGGGCCAATGAGCAGTTCTTC. Protein: CASSDFSGGANEQFF. The V gene is TRBV6-1, the J gene TRBJ2-1; 11 nucleotides agree with TRBD2. Germline V gene sequence: CDR1 MNHNS, CDR2 SASEGT. This CDR3 is built from 15 residues. Trimming took 3 bases from V and 6 from J; bases not matched to a gene: 4.

The rearrangement links TRBV12-3 or TRBV12-4 to TRBJ2-5; unclear D gene. The CDR3 has 12 residues. With 6 bases removed from V and 1 base from J, the gap between germline ends came to 6 bases. The CDR3 loop is CASSHRQETQYF. In nucleotides, the CDR3 is TGTGCCAGCAGCCACCGCCAAGAGACCCAGTACTTC.

The V and J genes are TRBV3-1 (or the pseudogene TRBV3-2) and TRBJ2-1; D is tentatively TRBD1 or TRBD2 (5 bases each). The V end was cut by 4 bases, the J end by 3 bases, with 13 bases between. CDR3 length: 15 residues. Looked up from germline, CDR1 is LGHDT and CDR2 is YNNKEL (reference sequence). The CDR3 DNA reads TGTGCCAGCAGCCTCCGGGACGACTTCTACAATGAGCAGTTCTTC. Translating gives CASSLRDDFYNEQFF.

The V and J genes are TRBV10-2 and TRBJ1-4, with D unclear. CDR3 size: 16 residues. CDR1 WSHSY and CDR2 SAAADI come from the germline V gene. The V end lost 3 bases, the J end lost 3 bases, and 14 bases lay between the germline ends. The CDR3 nucleotides read TGCGCCAGCAGTGAAGGCTTCTCCCAGCCTAATGAAAAACTGTTTTTT. Protein product: CASSEGFSQPNEKLFF.

CDR3 sequence reads: CASSLTGQSTDTQYF. For the CDR3, the DNA is TGTGCCAGCAGCTTGACAGGACAGAGCACAGATACGCAGTATTTT. The rearrangement uses TRBV7-8 and TRBJ2-3; maybe TRBD1 (6 bases). Trimming pared 3 bases from V and 0 bases from J, leaving 10 bases between. This CDR3 has 15 amino acids. From germline, CDR1 is SGHVS and CDR2 FQNEAQ.

The chain has TRBV19 and TRBJ1-1; tentative D call: TRBD1 (5 bases). Per germline, CDR1 LNHDA and CDR2 SQIVND (reference sequence). Trimming stripped 3 bases from V and 1 base from J, with 12 bases between. The CDR3 runs to 15 residues. CDR3 nucleotides: TGTGCCAGTAGTATCGAGGGACGGAGGAACACTGAAGCTTTCTTT. Translation: CASSIEGRRNTEAFF.

This clone was seen only a few times. V and J are TRBV19 and TRBJ1-5, with D possibly being TRBD1 (5 bases). V lost 5 bases and J 6 bases, leaving 14 bases between the germline ends. Germline assignment: CDR1 LNHDA and CDR2 SQIVND (reference sequence). The CDR3 totals 14 residues. In DNA form, the CDR3 reads TGTGCCAGTAGTGGGTCGGAGGGGAGTCAGCCCCAGCATTTT. This encodes CASSGSEGSQPQHF. The full variable domain, in which reference TRBV19 and TRBJ1-5 provide the parts outside the CDR3, is DGGITQSPKYLFRKEGQNVTLSCEQNLNHDAMYWYRQDPGQGLRLIYYSQIVNDFQKGDIAEGYSVSREKKESFPLTVTSAQKNPTAFYLCASSGSEGSQPQHFGDGTRLSIL.

A single count supports this clone. V gene TRBV10-3 combines with J gene TRBJ1-4; D call uncertain. The length of the CDR3 is 13 residues. The germline V gene encodes CDR1 ENHRY and CDR2 SYGVKD. V shed 7 bases and J shed 5 bases, with 11 bases lying between them. The CDR3 DNA is TGTGCCATCAAGGAGCACCAGAATGAAAAACTGTTTTTT. It codes for CAIKEHQNEKLFF.

The chain employs TRBV19 and TRBJ1-5; 10 bases align to TRBD1. Germline V CDR1 and CDR2: LNHDA, SQIVND (reference sequence). The junction had 10 bases not matched to a gene; V was cut back by 5 bases and J by 0 bases. The CDR3 is 18 residues long. DNA for the CDR3: TGTGCCAGTAGTGTCACCGGGACAGGGGCACATAGCAATCAGCCCCAGCATTTT. Its protein is CASSVTGTGAHSNQPQHF. The whole variable domain, filled in from reference TRBV19 and TRBJ1-5, reads DGGITQSPKYLFRKEGQNVTLSCEQNLNHDAMYWYRQDPGQGLRLIYYSQIVNDFQKGDIAEGYSVSREKKESFPLTVTSAQKNPTAFYLCASSVTGTGAHSNQPQHFGDGTRLSIL.

The CDR3: CASTSSDRNTGELFF. Here the CDR3 DNA reads TGTGCCAGCACGAGCTCGGACAGAAACACCGGGGAGCTGTTTTTT. V gene TRBV27 combines with J gene TRBJ2-2, with D tentatively TRBD1 (6 bases). V lost 7 bases and J lost 2, with 14 bases in between. The germline V gene encodes CDR1 MNHEY and CDR2 SMNVEV (reference sequence). The CDR3 extends over 15 amino acids.

The chain is built from TRBV7-3 and TRBJ2-1; D may be TRBD1 or TRBD2 (6 bases each). With 0 bases removed from V and 7 bases from J, the gap between germline ends came to 13 bases. CDR1 is SGHTA, CDR2 FQGTGA, per germline. The CDR3 runs 15 residues. CDR3 in DNA: TGTGCCAGCAGCTTAACCGGGGGCAAGGGTAATGAGCAGTTCTTC. It specifies CASSLTGGKGNEQFF.

This clone was found once. The rearrangement uses TRBV5-1 and TRBJ2-7; 7 bases map to TRBD2. Per the germline V gene, CDR1 is SGHRS and CDR2 is YFSETQ. The length of the CDR3 is 15 residues. J lost 2 bases, V lost 0 bases, and 5 bases had no gene match. The CDR3 DNA is TGCGCCAGCAGCTTGGGGAGTGGGGGGGCCTACGAGCAGTACTTC. It encodes CASSLGSGGAYEQYF. Full variable domain (remainder filled in from reference TRBV5-1 and TRBJ2-7): KAGVTQTPRYLIKTRGQQVTLSCSPISGHRSVSWYQQTPGQGLQFLFEYFSETQRNKGNFPGRFSGRQFSNSRSEMNVSTLELGDSALYLCASSLGSGGAYEQYFGPGTRLTVT.

In this sample, this clone turned up once. The rearrangement links TRBV6-5 to TRBJ2-5; D uncertain. V was trimmed by 8 bases and J by 5 bases, leaving 12 bases between them. This CDR3 has 12 amino acids. CDR1 is MNHEY, CDR2 SVGAGI, per germline. CDR3 loop: CASSLTPETQYF. DNA for the CDR3: TGTGCCAGCTCCCTAACCCCGGAGACCCAGTACTTC.

J is TRBJ2-1 and V is TRBV9, with 10 bases aligning to TRBD2. With V trimmed by 4 bases and J by 10 bases, 11 bases remained unmatched. This CDR3 spans 15 amino acids. The germline CDR1 and CDR2 sequences are SGDLS and YYNGEE. The CDR3 loop reads CASSPQGLAGVEQFF. The CDR3 DNA sequence: TGTGCCAGCAGCCCCCAAGGGCTAGCGGGAGTCGAGCAGTTCTTC.

This clone occurred a few times. CDR3 sequence (DNA): TGTGCCAGCAGCCAAGACGAGTGGGGTAACATTCAGTACTTC. It is translated as CASSQDEWGNIQYF. The gene calls are TRBV3-1 (or the pseudogene TRBV3-2) and TRBJ2-4; no reliable D call. CDR1 is LGHDT and CDR2 is YNNKEL in the germline V gene (reference sequence). The CDR3 length is 14 residues. The V and J ends lost 0 bases and 7 bases respectively, with 10 bases between them.

The chain employs TRBV29-1 and TRBJ2-7; D remains unclear. Germline V gene lookup returns CDR1 SQVTM and CDR2 ANQGSEA. The CDR3 runs 12 residues. V shed 6 bases and J shed 6 bases, with 15 bases lying between them. CDR3 nucleotide sequence: TGCAGCGTCGCACCCCCAGGTGGCGAGCAGTACTTC. Amino acids: CSVAPPGGEQYF.